The 21 T cell receptor beta chains below were found in one sample sequenced in a study of T cell repertoires in cytomegalovirus infection (dated by TCRdb to the late 2010s). The treatment or condition label for this specimen denotes: in vitro stimulation with specific CMV peptide epitopes to enrich CMV-specific T cells. These receptors are not linked to any known antigen. The sample was run on an Illumina HiSeq 1500. TCRdb reworked the public reads: Q25 trimming with fastp, MiXCR clone assembly, productive beta chains retained. One record per CDR3 amino acid sequence lists the most common genes and DNA. Within this sample are fewer than 850,000 distinct CDR3 sequences, with under 35% of them counted one time only. The ten largest account for about 12% of the sample. The specimen comprised cultured CD8+ T cells from PBMCs, sampled from culture after CMV antigen stimulation. The source of these receptors is a human donor in good health (CMV status not recorded). Some clones in this sample may be carry-over from other donors' samples.

This sequence joins TRBV6-5 and TRBJ2-3, with 11 bases identical to TRBD2. J was trimmed by 6 bases and V by 0 bases; bases with no gene match: 5. The CDR3 has 16 amino acids. Germline assignment: CDR1 MNHEY and CDR2 SVGAGI. DNA of the CDR3: TGTGCCAGCAGTTACTCACTAGCGGGGGTGCGGGATACGCAGTATTTT. It is translated as CASSYSLAGVRDTQYF.

The chain is built from TRBV6-1 and TRBJ2-4, with unresolved D. V dropped 5 bases and J dropped 1 base, with 18 bases sitting between them. Germline loops: CDR1 MNHNS, CDR2 SASEGT. The CDR3 sequence is 17 residues long. The CDR3, as DNA: TGTGCCAGCAGTTTCTCCCTGATTTACAGCGCCAAAAACATTCAGTACTTC. Translated: CASSFSLIYSAKNIQYF.

This clonotype was observed a single time. The chain has TRBV12-5 and TRBJ2-1, with D uncertain. Per the germline V gene, CDR1 is LGHNT and CDR2 is FRNRAP. The CDR3 consists of 12 residues. The germline V and J ends were trimmed by 2 bases and 10 bases, with 9 bases remaining between them. CDR3 coding DNA: TGTGCTAGTGGTTTGTCGGCGGCGGAGCAGTTCTTC. Translation: CASGLSAAEQFF.

V gene TRBV5-6 combines with J gene TRBJ2-1; D unresolved. Germline CDR1 SGHDT, CDR2 YYEEEE. The CDR3 sequence is 14 residues long. V lost 4 bases to trimming and J lost 6 bases, with 14 bases between them. In nucleotides, the CDR3 is TGTGCCAGCAGCCCCGTAGCAGTTATCAATGAGCAGTTCTTC. It translates to CASSPVAVINEQFF. Filled out from reference TRBV5-6 and TRBJ2-1, the complete variable domain reads DAGVTQSPTHLIKTRGQQVTLRCSPKSGHDTVSWYQQALGQGPQFIFQYYEEEERQRGNFPDRFSGHQFPNYSSELNVNALLLGDSALYLCASSPVAVINEQFFGPGTRLTVL.

This clonotype was counted at least ten times. J is TRBJ2-4 and V is TRBV7-2, with a possible D match to TRBD2 (6 bases). Looked up from germline, CDR1 is SGHTA and CDR2 is FQGNSA. The CDR3 has 11 amino acids. The CDR3 nucleotides read TGTGTGGCGGGGATTCTCCTCATTCAGTACTTC. Residues: CVAGILLIQYF.

At least ten counts were recorded for this clonotype. The chain joins TRBV7-6 to TRBJ2-1; D perhaps matches TRBD2 (5 bases). CDR3 length: 13 residues. V was shortened by 1 base and J by 6 bases, with 7 bases between the two germline ends. Germline loops: CDR1 SGHVS, CDR2 FNYEAQ. The CDR3 reads CASSLGTFNEQFF. The CDR3, as DNA: TGTGCCAGCAGCTTAGGGACTTTCAATGAGCAGTTCTTC.

The V gene is TRBV4-3, the J gene TRBJ1-4; D call uncertain. The germline V gene encodes CDR1 LGHNA and CDR2 YSLEER. The CDR3 loop spans 16 amino acids. With 0 bases removed from V and 4 bases from J, the gap between germline ends came to 12 bases. This chain's CDR3 is CASSQDGGTDNEKLFF. The CDR3 DNA reads TGCGCCAGCAGCCAAGACGGAGGAACGGATAATGAAAAACTGTTTTTT.

Many counts were recorded for this clonotype. This chain links TRBV7-2 with TRBJ1-1; TRBD1 agrees at 7 bases. Per the germline V gene, CDR1 is SGHTA and CDR2 is FQGNSA. This CDR3 is built from 13 residues. The trim removed 4 bases at V and 3 bases at J, leaving 2 bases unmatched. For the CDR3, the DNA is TGTGCCAGCAGCTGGGGACAGTACACTGAAGCTTTCTTT. This sequence encodes CASSWGQYTEAFF.

CDR3 sequence: CASMGRVIYGYTF. In DNA, the CDR3 is TGTGCCAGTATGGGCAGGGTAATCTATGGCTACACCTTC. The V call is TRBV19, the J call TRBJ1-2; tentative D call: TRBD1 (5 bases). This CDR3 spans 13 amino acids. V lost 7 bases, J lost 4 bases, and 13 bases lay in between. Germline V gene lookup returns CDR1 LNHDA and CDR2 SQIVND (reference sequence).

This clonotype came up a few times. The CDR3 region has the DNA TGCGCCAGCAGCCAGGGTAGGATGTATCAGCCCCAGCATTTT. Protein: CASSQGRMYQPQHF. This sequence joins TRBV4-1 and TRBJ1-5; D gene ambiguous. Looked up from germline, CDR1 is MGHRA and CDR2 is YSYEKL. The V end lost 3 bases, the J end lost 5 bases, and 11 bases lay between the germline ends. The CDR3 consists of 14 residues.

This clonotype came up a few times. The chain carries TRBV7-9 and TRBJ2-1, with D perhaps given as TRBD1 or TRBD2 (5 bases each). Trimming removed 5 bases at V and 6 bases at J, with 17 bases between. This CDR3 has 15 amino acids. Germline V lookup: CDR1 SEHNR, CDR2 FQNEAQ (reference sequence). CDR3 sequence (DNA): TGTGCCAGCAGCCCGCGGGCGCAGGGCCCCAATGAGCAGTTCTTC. Amino acids: CASSPRAQGPNEQFF.

In this sample, this clonotype turned up a few times. This chain links TRBV4-1 with TRBJ2-5; 7 bases are a match to TRBD2. Per the germline V gene, CDR1 is MGHRA and CDR2 is YSYEKL. This CDR3 region has 15 residues. Trimming at V came to 1 base and at J to 2 bases, leaving 4 bases not matched to a gene. The CDR3 nucleotides read TGCGCCAGCAGCCAAGGTCGGGGGGTGCAAGAGACCCAGTACTTC. Amino acids: CASSQGRGVQETQYF.

This clonotype was counted many times. CDR3 amino acids: CASSQVAWGYEQYV. CDR3 DNA sequence: TGCGCCAGCAGCCAAGTAGCTTGGGGTTACGAGCAGTACGTC. This chain uses TRBV4-1 with TRBJ2-7, with unresolved D. This CDR3 comprises 14 residues. Germline V gene data show CDR1 as MGHRA and CDR2 as YSYEKL. V lost 1 base and J lost 4, with 11 bases in between.

This clonotype has ten or more counts. The chain has TRBV6-1 and TRBJ2-7; D is unresolved. This CDR3 region has 14 residues. V was pared by 4 bases and J by 2 bases, with 12 bases between. Germline assignment: CDR1 MNHNS and CDR2 SASEGT. The CDR3 nucleotides read TGTGCCAGCAGTGTCTCAAACAGTGCCTACGAGCAGTACGTC. This codes for CASSVSNSAYEQYV.

The chain combines TRBV19 with TRBJ1-1; a possible D gene is TRBD1 (5 bases). Trimming took off 4 bases at V and 3 bases at J, with 12 bases between the two ends. CDR3 length equals 14 residues. Germline V lookup: CDR1 LNHDA, CDR2 SQIVND (reference sequence). CDR3 sequence: CASSNGQRDTEAFF. CDR3 nucleotides: TGTGCCAGTAGTAACGGACAAAGGGACACTGAAGCTTTCTTT. Full variable domain (rest looked up from reference TRBV19 and TRBJ1-1): DGGITQSPKYLFRKEGQNVTLSCEQNLNHDAMYWYRQDPGQGLRLIYYSQIVNDFQKGDIAEGYSVSREKKESFPLTVTSAQKNPTAFYLCASSNGQRDTEAFFGQGTRLTVV.

The chain carries TRBV2 and TRBJ2-1; 7 bases are a match to TRBD2. Germline lookup yields CDR1 SNHLY and CDR2 FYNNEI. The CDR3 is 13 residues long. With V trimmed by 8 bases and J by 1 base, 2 bases remained unmatched. CDR3 protein: CASGGGSYNEQFF. CDR3 nucleotides: TGTGCCAGCGGCGGGGGATCCTACAATGAGCAGTTCTTC. The full variable domain, in which reference TRBV2 and TRBJ2-1 provide the parts outside the CDR3, is EPEVTQTPSHQVTQMGQEVILRCVPISNHLYFYWYRQILGQKVEFLVSFYNNEISEKSEIFDDQFSVERPDGSNFTLKIRSTKLEDSAMYFCASGGGSYNEQFFGPGTRLTVL.

This clonotype was picked up a small number of times. The V gene is TRBV7-9, the J gene TRBJ2-1, with D maybe TRBD1 (6 bases). The CDR3 runs 19 residues. Germline values: CDR1 SEHNR, CDR2 FQNEAQ (reference sequence). Trimming pared 5 bases from V and 0 bases from J, leaving 23 bases between. DNA of the CDR3: TGTGCCAGCAGCCCCGACAGGAGGAGGCGAGGGAGCTCCTACAATGAGCAGTTCTTC. Its translation: CASSPDRRRRGSSYNEQFF.

The chain combines TRBV27 with TRBJ2-1; D gene unclear. V was cut by 3 bases and J by 10 bases, with 7 bases left in between. The CDR3 totals 11 residues. Per germline, CDR1 MNHEY and CDR2 SMNVEV (reference sequence). CDR3 sequence (DNA): TGTGCCAGCAGTTTTAGCACAGAGCAGTTCTTC. Residues: CASSFSTEQFF.

This clonotype was seen many times. The chain combines TRBV7-2 with TRBJ2-3, with D possibly TRBD2 on 6 matching bases. Germline V gives CDR1 SGHTA, CDR2 FQGNSA. The CDR3 contains 15 residues. The V end was cut by 5 bases, the J end by 2 bases, with 14 bases between. The DNA for the CDR3 is TGTGCCAGCAGCCCGGGACTGAGGTTCACAGATACGCAGTATTTT. It codes for CASSPGLRFTDTQYF.

CDR3 sequence reads: CASSLTSGVDEQFF. CDR3 DNA sequence: TGTGCCAGCAGCTTGACTAGCGGGGTCGATGAGCAGTTCTTC. The genes are TRBV5-5 and TRBJ2-1, with 10 bases matching TRBD2. The germline gives CDR1 SGHKS, CDR2 YYEKEE (reference sequence). The CDR3 is 14 amino acids. V dropped 1 base and J dropped 8; count of bases not matched to a gene: 3.

In this sample, this clonotype turned up a few times. The rearrangement joins TRBV19 to TRBJ1-1; D possibly corresponds to TRBD1 (6 bases). The V gene lost 8 bases and the J gene lost 2 bases, with 15 bases spanning the gap. Germline assignment: CDR1 LNHDA and CDR2 SQIVND (reference sequence). The CDR3 totals 14 residues. The DNA of the CDR3 is TGTGCCAGTCGTGAAAGGGGGGGAAACACTGAAGCTTTCTTT. This sequence encodes CASRERGGNTEAFF.